The 26 T cell receptor beta chains reported below all come from one sample, sequenced in a study of cytotoxic CD8 clonotypes in ibrutinib-treated CLL. Here immunoSEQ multiplex PCR was the method, and the copy in TCRdb shows in-frame clones only, minus some. The sample yields 120,000 to 150,000 clones, 85% to 95% seen once. The sample here was PBMCs, taken after 12 months of ibrutinib treatment. The receptors were gathered from a human donor with chronic lymphocytic leukemia.

In its sample, this clone was seen a few times. This chain joins TRBV11-2 and TRBJ2-7, with TRBD2 identical over 11 bases. The germline V gene has CDR1 SGHAT and CDR2 FQNNGV. The V segment lost 3 bases and the J segment 0 bases; nucleotides outside the gene matches: 1. This CDR3 is built from 15 residues. CDR3 sequence (DNA): TGTGCCAGCAGCTTGGGACTAGCGGCCTCCTACGAGCAGTACTTC. Amino acids: CASSLGLAASYEQYF.

The chain is built from TRBV4-2 and TRBJ1-5; possible D gene TRBD1, 5 bases. The CDR3 length is 15 residues. The V end was cut by 0 bases, the J end by 2 bases, with 8 bases between. Germline lookup yields CDR1 LGHNA and CDR2 YNFKEQ. CDR3 nucleotides: TGTGCCAGCAGCCAAGAACGGGGGGGCAATCAGCCCCAGCATTTT. Encoded protein: CASSQERGGNQPQHF.

The genes are TRBV5-4 and TRBJ2-3, with 10 nucleotides matching TRBD2. The V and J ends lost 0 bases and 4 bases, in that order; junction bases with no gene match: 8. The V gene's germline CDR1 is SGHNT and CDR2 YYREEE (reference sequence). The CDR3 length is 17 residues. The CDR3 loop reads CASSLEPGLAFSDTQYF. The CDR3 DNA is TGTGCCAGCAGCTTGGAGCCGGGACTAGCGTTTTCAGATACGCAGTATTTT.

This sequence joins TRBV15 and TRBJ2-3; 9 bases fit TRBD2. The CDR3 contains 18 residues. V lost 0 bases and J lost 5; bases outside the gene matches: 12. The germline V gene has CDR1 LNHNV and CDR2 YYDKDF (reference sequence). CDR3 nucleotides: TGTGCCACCAGCAGAGATGGCGGTAGCGGGAGTTGGATAGATACGCAGTATTTT. It translates to CATSRDGGSGSWIDTQYF.

The V call is TRBV28, the J call TRBJ2-3; 8 bases map to TRBD2. Trimming at V came to 3 bases and at J to 5 bases, leaving 10 bases not matched to a gene. Germline V gene sequence: CDR1 MDHEN, CDR2 SYDVKM. The CDR3 is made up of 16 amino acids. The CDR3 reads CASSFEGREGGDTQYF. The CDR3 region has the DNA TGTGCCAGCAGTTTTGAAGGACGGGAGGGAGGAGATACGCAGTATTTT.

J is TRBJ2-5 and V is TRBV28; TRBD1 matches 9 bases. The CDR3 consists of 18 residues. V was clipped by 8 bases and J by 2 bases; unmatched bases: 18. Germline V gives CDR1 MDHEN, CDR2 SYDVKM. The CDR3 sequence is CASWGQGWAVWSQETQYF. In DNA, the CDR3 is TGTGCCAGCTGGGGACAGGGTTGGGCGGTATGGTCTCAAGAGACCCAGTACTTC.

This rearrangement joins TRBV5-1 to TRBJ1-1; no firm D call. Trimming shortened V by 0 bases and J by 0 bases, and 3 bases separated the two germline ends. There are 13 residues in the CDR3. Germline-derived CDR1 and CDR2 are SGHRS and YFSETQ. CDR3 protein: CASSLEMNTEAFF. The DNA for the CDR3 is TGCGCCAGCAGCTTGGAAATGAACACTGAAGCTTTCTTT.

The chain combines TRBV28 with TRBJ2-7; tentative D call: TRBD2 (6 bases). This CDR3 region has 15 residues. Germline V CDR1 and CDR2: MDHEN, SYDVKM. V was clipped by 3 bases and J by 2 bases, with 14 bases between them. CDR3 sequence (DNA): TGTGCCAGCAGTTTCGTGCGGGAAGGTCCCTACGAGCAGTACTTC. It encodes CASSFVREGPYEQYF.

This clone was seen once. The chain joins TRBV28 to TRBJ2-5; 11 bases line up with TRBD1. This CDR3 region has 15 residues. With V trimmed by 7 bases and J by 5 bases, 9 bases remained unmatched. CDR1 and CDR2 from the germline V gene are MDHEN and SYDVKM. CDR3 amino acids: CASTPGQGAGETQYF. CDR3 bases: TGTGCCAGCACCCCAGGACAGGGGGCAGGCGAGACCCAGTACTTC.

This chain joins TRBV6-5 and TRBJ2-7; 7 positions agree with TRBD2. The CDR3 covers 16 residues. CDR1 is MNHEY, CDR2 SVGAGI, per germline. V dropped 0 bases and J dropped 2; count of bases not matched to a gene: 7. The CDR3 protein is CASSYSRQRGAYEQYF. CDR3 nucleotide sequence: TGTGCCAGCAGTTACTCGAGGCAGCGGGGAGCCTACGAGCAGTACTTC.

J is TRBJ2-7 and V is TRBV25-1; TRBD1 agrees at 10 bases. CDR3 length equals 14 residues. The germline CDR1 and CDR2 sequences are MGHDK and SYGVNS. After removal of 3 bases from V and 2 bases from J, the junction contained 1 base not matched to a gene. The CDR3 sequence: CASSDGQGAYEQYF. CDR3 bases: TGTGCCAGCAGTGATGGACAGGGGGCCTACGAGCAGTACTTC.

The rearrangement joins TRBV30 to TRBJ1-4, with D hard to call. There are 12 residues in the CDR3. Germline lookup yields CDR1 GTSNPN and CDR2 SVGIG (reference sequence). V lost 8 bases to trimming and J lost 11 bases, with 18 bases between them. The CDR3 DNA sequence: TGTGCCCTGCAACCCCTAGGGAGGAAACTGTTTTTT. As protein: CALQPLGRKLFF.

The chain carries TRBV28 and TRBJ1-1; a possible D gene is TRBD1 (6 bases). The CDR3 covers 14 residues. Germline-derived CDR1 and CDR2 are MDHEN and SYDVKM. Trimming took 7 bases from V and 3 from J, leaving 15 bases between them. CDR3 sequence reads: CASIYSGVDTEAFF. The CDR3 coding sequence is TGTGCCAGCATCTATTCAGGGGTAGACACTGAAGCTTTCTTT.

The rearrangement joins TRBV18 to TRBJ2-7; 12 nucleotides align to TRBD1. This CDR3 has 15 residues. Germline CDR1 reads KGHSH; CDR2 reads LQKENI. V shed 3 bases, J shed 5 bases, and the junction held 5 bases outside the gene matches. The DNA of the CDR3 is TGTGCCAGCTCACCGGGGACAGGGGGCTTGGACGAGCAGTACTTC. It is translated as CASSPGTGGLDEQYF.

The chain is built from TRBV5-4 and TRBJ2-7, with 13 bases aligning to TRBD2. V lost 4 bases, J lost 5 bases, and 9 bases stayed unmatched. The V gene's germline CDR1 is SGHNT and CDR2 YYREEE (reference sequence). This CDR3 comprises 16 residues. CDR3 DNA sequence: TGTGCCAGCAGCAGAGGGACTAGCGGGAAGGGGGACGAGCAGTACTTC. Amino acid sequence: CASSRGTSGKGDEQYF.

The genes are TRBV7-3 and TRBJ2-1; D is possibly TRBD2 (5 bases). The CDR3 consists of 13 residues. Per the germline V gene, CDR1 is SGHTA and CDR2 is FQGTGA. Trimming left V 5 bases short and J 7 bases short, with 12 bases between. As DNA, the CDR3 is TGTGCCAGCAGCCCTCCGTCGGGGAATGAGCAGTTCTTC. This codes for CASSPPSGNEQFF.

This chain uses TRBV19 with TRBJ2-1, with TRBD1 identical over 9 bases. The CDR3 is 15 amino acids. After removal of 5 bases from V and 7 bases from J, the junction contained 9 bases not matched to a gene. The germline V gene encodes CDR1 LNHDA and CDR2 SQIVND (reference sequence). CDR3 sequence reads: CASSVTRDRVNEQFF. DNA for the CDR3: TGTGCCAGTAGTGTGACCCGGGACAGGGTGAATGAGCAGTTCTTC.

The chain carries TRBV30 and TRBJ1-5; 7 bases align to TRBD1. The CDR3 spans 14 residues. J was trimmed by 4 bases and V by 2 bases; bases with no gene match: 5. Germline V gene sequence: CDR1 GTSNPN, CDR2 SVGIG (reference sequence). CDR3 in amino acids: CAWSYSTGNQPQHF. The CDR3 DNA reads TGTGCCTGGAGTTACTCGACAGGGAATCAGCCCCAGCATTTT.

This rearrangement joins TRBV27 to TRBJ2-3; no definite D call. This CDR3 region has 14 residues. Trimming shortened V by 4 bases and J by 4 bases, and 12 bases separated the two germline ends. Germline values: CDR1 MNHEY, CDR2 SMNVEV (reference sequence). The CDR3 sequence: CASSWAAGADTQYF. The DNA for the CDR3 is TGTGCCAGCAGTTGGGCGGCCGGCGCAGATACGCAGTATTTT.

This clone was observed once. The V gene is TRBV10-3, the J gene TRBJ2-3; D may be TRBD2 (6 bases). This CDR3 comprises 13 residues. The germline CDR1 and CDR2 sequences are ENHRY and SYGVKD. Between the trimmed V and J ends, which lost 10 bases and 1 base, there was a span of 12 bases. CDR3: CARPLAGTDTQYF. CDR3 nucleotide sequence: TGTGCCAGACCACTAGCCGGCACAGATACGCAGTATTTT.

This chain links TRBV19 with TRBJ2-2, with 10 bases matching TRBD1. This CDR3 spans 16 amino acids. Trimming cost V 4 bases and J 6 bases; bases outside gene matches: 8. Germline CDR1 reads LNHDA; CDR2 reads SQIVND (reference sequence). In DNA, the CDR3 is TGTGCCAGTAGTACTCGGACAGGGGGAATCGCCGGGGAGCTGTTTTTT. This sequence encodes CASSTRTGGIAGELFF.

V gene TRBV29-1 combines with J gene TRBJ2-7; 8 bases align to TRBD1. V was clipped by 8 bases and J by 3 bases; unmatched bases: 9. The CDR3 length is 13 residues. Germline V gives CDR1 SQVTM, CDR2 ANQGSEA. The CDR3 here is CSISGQGLYEQYF. DNA of the CDR3: TGCAGCATCTCCGGACAGGGCCTCTACGAGCAGTACTTC.

V gene TRBV7-2 combines with J gene TRBJ1-1; D may be TRBD1 (6 bases). CDR1 SGHTA and CDR2 FQGNSA come from the germline V gene. V was pared by 5 bases and J by 3 bases, with 13 bases between. This CDR3 is built from 14 residues. CDR3 bases: TGTGCCAGCAGCATCCCAGGGGAGTACACTGAAGCTTTCTTT. It translates to CASSIPGEYTEAFF.

The rearrangement links TRBV30 to TRBJ2-7; D gene uncertain. The CDR3 is 13 amino acids. V lost 2 bases and J lost 0, with 8 bases in between. The V gene's germline CDR1 is GTSNPN and CDR2 SVGIG (reference sequence). This CDR3 is CAWSPRFSYEQYF. CDR3 sequence (DNA): TGTGCCTGGAGTCCCAGATTCTCCTACGAGCAGTACTTC.

V and J are TRBV19 and TRBJ1-1; D gene ambiguous. V lost 8 bases and J 0 bases, leaving 7 bases between the germline ends. This CDR3 is built from 12 residues. Germline lookup yields CDR1 LNHDA and CDR2 SQIVND (reference sequence). CDR3 region: CASSFLNTEAFF. DNA of the CDR3: TGTGCCAGTTCGTTTCTGAACACTGAAGCTTTCTTT.

This chain connects TRBV2 to TRBJ1-2; 7 bases line up with TRBD1. Trimming at V came to 5 bases and at J to 4 bases, leaving 7 bases not matched to a gene. Germline CDR1 and CDR2: SNHLY and FYNNEI. There are 14 residues in the CDR3. The CDR3 is CASSSQGIAYGYTF. CDR3 DNA sequence: TGTGCCAGCAGTTCACAGGGGATTGCCTATGGCTACACCTTC.